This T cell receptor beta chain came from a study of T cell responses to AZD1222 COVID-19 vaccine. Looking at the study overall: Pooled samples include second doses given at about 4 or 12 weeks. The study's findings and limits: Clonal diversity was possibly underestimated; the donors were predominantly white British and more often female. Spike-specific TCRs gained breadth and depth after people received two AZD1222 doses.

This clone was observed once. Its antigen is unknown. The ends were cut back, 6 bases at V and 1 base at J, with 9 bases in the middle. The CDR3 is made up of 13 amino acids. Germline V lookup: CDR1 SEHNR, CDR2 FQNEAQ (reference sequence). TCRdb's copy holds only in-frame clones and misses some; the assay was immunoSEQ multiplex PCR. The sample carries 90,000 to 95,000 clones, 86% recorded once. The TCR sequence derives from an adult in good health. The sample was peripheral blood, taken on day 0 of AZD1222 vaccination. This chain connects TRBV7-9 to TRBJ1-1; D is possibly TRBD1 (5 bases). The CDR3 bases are TGTGCCAGCAGATGGGACGAGAACACTGAAGCTTTCTTT. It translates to CASRWDENTEAFF.